A single sample is the source of the 11 T cell receptor beta chains below, sequenced in a study of shared clonotypes between healthy human individuals. Using immunoSEQ multiplex PCR, the repertoire was profiled, and TCRdb retains in-frame clones only, with some absent. The data show about 1.5 million clones, over 95% seen once. Sequenced input: naive CD4+ T cells sorted from blood. The subset was: CD45RA+ positively selected. The source is a man aged 25 to 40 in good health.

This CDR3 reads CASSSRTSSNEQFF. The CDR3 coding sequence is TGTGCCAGCAGCTCTCGGACTAGCTCCAATGAGCAGTTCTTC. The chain employs TRBV5-4 and TRBJ2-1; 8 nucleotides align to TRBD2. Per germline, CDR1 SGHNT and CDR2 YYREEE (reference sequence). The CDR3 length is 14 residues. The trim removed 3 bases at V and 6 bases at J, leaving 5 bases unmatched.

V usage is TRBV2 and J usage is TRBJ1-1, with a possible D match to TRBD1 (5 bases). CDR1 is SNHLY and CDR2 is FYNNEI in the germline V gene. This CDR3 is built from 15 residues. V lost 6 bases and J 1 base, leaving 15 bases between the germline ends. The DNA for the CDR3 is TGTGCCAGCAGCTCCCAAGGGGCAAAGAACACTGAAGCTTTCTTT. Translating gives CASSSQGAKNTEAFF.

In its sample, this clone was seen once. The V call is TRBV6-1, the J call TRBJ1-1; D is ambiguous. Per the germline V gene, CDR1 is MNHNS and CDR2 is SASEGT. This CDR3 is 15 amino acids long. V was trimmed by 3 bases and J by 5 bases, leaving 16 bases between them. CDR3 DNA sequence: TGTGCCAGCAGTGACCTCTCAGAAGCGAGGACTGAAGCTTTCTTT. Amino acids: CASSDLSEARTEAFF.

The chain has TRBV29-1 and TRBJ2-3; TRBD2 aligns across 7 bases. Trimming took 3 bases from V and 4 from J; bases not matched to a gene: 7. The CDR3 contains 14 residues. In germline, CDR1 is SQVTM, CDR2 ANQGSEA. The CDR3 spells CSVDRRELADTQYF. DNA for the CDR3: TGCAGCGTTGATCGGCGGGAGCTCGCAGATACGCAGTATTTT.

The rearrangement uses TRBV6-5 and TRBJ2-7, with no clear D. The CDR3 has 12 amino acids. V was pared by 6 bases and J by 0 bases, with 6 bases between. CDR1 and CDR2 from the germline V gene are MNHEY and SVGAGI. The CDR3 spells CASRPNSYEQYF. For the CDR3, the DNA is TGTGCCAGCAGGCCCAACTCCTACGAGCAGTACTTC.

The count of this clone is one. The chain links TRBV27 to TRBJ1-2; D uncertain. The CDR3 has 14 residues. The V gene lost 10 bases and the J gene lost 2 bases, with 17 bases spanning the gap. The V gene's germline CDR1 is MNHEY and CDR2 SMNVEV (reference sequence). CDR3 sequence: CANCAGAPNYGYTF. CDR3 sequence (DNA): TGTGCCAATTGTGCCGGAGCACCGAACTATGGCTACACCTTC.

The chain carries TRBV11-1 and TRBJ1-2; D ambiguous. Trimming left V 3 bases short and J 2 bases short, with 7 bases between. This CDR3 spans 13 amino acids. Germline CDR1 and CDR2: SGHAT and FQDESV (reference sequence). The CDR3 DNA sequence: TGTGCCAGCAGCTTTGCGGACAACTATGGCTACACCTTC. Protein: CASSFADNYGYTF.

In this sample, this clone turned up once. The rearrangement joins TRBV7-8 to TRBJ1-5; D is undetermined. Germline CDR1 SGHVS, CDR2 FQNEAQ. With 3 bases removed from V and 7 bases from J, the gap between germline ends came to 10 bases. CDR3 length: 13 amino acids. The CDR3 nucleotides read TGTGCCAGCAGCTTCCTGGGGAACCAGCCCCAGCATTTT. Amino acids: CASSFLGNQPQHF.

This clone was counted only a few times. The rearrangement links TRBV18 to TRBJ2-7; tentative D call: TRBD2 (5 bases). Trimming pared 3 bases from V and 6 bases from J, leaving 12 bases between. The CDR3 totals 13 residues. CDR1 is KGHSH and CDR2 is LQKENI in the germline V gene. The CDR3 here is CASSPITEGEQYF. The CDR3 DNA reads TGTGCCAGCTCACCCATAACAGAGGGCGAGCAGTACTTC.

V and J are TRBV7-9 and TRBJ2-3; tentatively, D is TRBD1 (5 bases). Deletions cut 4 bases from V and 2 bases from J, with 13 bases between. Germline V CDR1 and CDR2: SEHNR, FQNEAQ (reference sequence). The CDR3 is 15 residues long. The CDR3 nucleotides are TGTGCCAGCAGCTGGGGCCCGTCGGCCACAGATACGCAGTATTTT. Protein sequence: CASSWGPSATDTQYF.

V usage is TRBV18 and J usage is TRBJ2-7; D is undetermined. Germline V lookup: CDR1 KGHSH, CDR2 LQKENI. The length of the CDR3 is 16 residues. The germline V and J ends were trimmed by 2 bases and 2 bases, with 16 bases remaining between them. CDR3 nucleotides: TGTGCCAGCTCACCAGCCGGCAGTACTGGCACCTACGAGCAGTACTTC. Residues: CASSPAGSTGTYEQYF.